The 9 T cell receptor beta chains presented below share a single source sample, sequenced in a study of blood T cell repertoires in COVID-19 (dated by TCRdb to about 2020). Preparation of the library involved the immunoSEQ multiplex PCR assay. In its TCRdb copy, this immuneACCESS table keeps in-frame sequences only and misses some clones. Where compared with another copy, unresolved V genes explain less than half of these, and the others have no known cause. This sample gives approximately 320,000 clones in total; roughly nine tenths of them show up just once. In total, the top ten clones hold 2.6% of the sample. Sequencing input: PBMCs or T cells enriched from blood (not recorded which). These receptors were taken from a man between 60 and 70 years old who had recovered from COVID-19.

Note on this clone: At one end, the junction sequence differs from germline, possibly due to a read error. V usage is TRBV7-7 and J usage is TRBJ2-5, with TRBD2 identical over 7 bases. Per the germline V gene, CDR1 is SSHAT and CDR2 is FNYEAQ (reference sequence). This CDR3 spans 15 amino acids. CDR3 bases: TGTGCTAGCAGCTCCATAGCGGGTCCCCAAGAGACCCAGTACTTC. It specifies CASSSIAGPQETQYF.

CDR3 DNA: TGTGCCAGCAGTGATGGCGGGGCATACGACTATGGCTACACCTTC. As protein: CASSDGGAYDYGYTF. This rearrangement joins TRBV6-1 to TRBJ1-2; D might be TRBD1 (5 bases). The CDR3 has 15 amino acids. Trimming shortened V by 3 bases and J by 3 bases, and 14 bases separated the two germline ends. The germline gives CDR1 MNHNS, CDR2 SASEGT.

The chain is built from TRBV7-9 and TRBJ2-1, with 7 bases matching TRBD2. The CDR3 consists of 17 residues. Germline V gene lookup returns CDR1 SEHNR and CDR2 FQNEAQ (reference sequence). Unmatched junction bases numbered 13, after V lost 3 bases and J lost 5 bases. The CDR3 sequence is CASSFRLAQRVDNEQFF. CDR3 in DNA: TGTGCCAGCAGCTTCAGACTAGCCCAGCGCGTGGACAATGAGCAGTTCTTC.

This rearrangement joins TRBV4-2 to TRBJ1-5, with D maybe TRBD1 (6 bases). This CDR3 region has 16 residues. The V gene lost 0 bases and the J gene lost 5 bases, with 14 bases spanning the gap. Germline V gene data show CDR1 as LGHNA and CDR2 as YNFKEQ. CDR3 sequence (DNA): TGTGCCAGCAGCCAAGATACAACAGGGTCTGATCAGCCCCAGCATTTT. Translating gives CASSQDTTGSDQPQHF.

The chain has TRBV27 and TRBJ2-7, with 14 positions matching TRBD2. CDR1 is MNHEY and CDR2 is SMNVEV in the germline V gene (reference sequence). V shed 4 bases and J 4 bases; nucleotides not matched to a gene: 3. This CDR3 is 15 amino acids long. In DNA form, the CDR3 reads TGTGCCAGCAGTTCCCGGACTAGCGGGAGGTACGAGCAGTACTTC. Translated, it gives CASSSRTSGRYEQYF.

CDR3 in DNA: TGTGCCAGCAGTTTATCGTTGCGTGGTACGCAGTATTTT. Residues: CASSLSLRGTQYF. The chain combines TRBV27 with TRBJ2-3; D unresolved. The ends were cut back, 0 bases at V and 8 bases at J, with 9 bases in the middle. This CDR3 has 13 amino acids. Germline V CDR1 and CDR2: MNHEY, SMNVEV (reference sequence).

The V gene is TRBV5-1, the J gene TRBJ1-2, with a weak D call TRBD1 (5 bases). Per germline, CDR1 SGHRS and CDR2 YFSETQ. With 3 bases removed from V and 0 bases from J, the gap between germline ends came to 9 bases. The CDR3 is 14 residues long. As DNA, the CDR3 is TGCGCCAGCAGCTCGAGCAGGGCTAACTATGGCTACACCTTC. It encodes CASSSSRANYGYTF.

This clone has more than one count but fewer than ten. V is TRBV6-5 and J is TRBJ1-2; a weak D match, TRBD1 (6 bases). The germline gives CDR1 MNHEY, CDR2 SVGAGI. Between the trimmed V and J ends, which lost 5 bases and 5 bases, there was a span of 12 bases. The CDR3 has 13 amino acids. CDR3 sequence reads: CASSRQAGYGYTF. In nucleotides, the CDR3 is TGTGCCAGCAGTCGACAGGCCGGGTATGGCTACACCTTC.

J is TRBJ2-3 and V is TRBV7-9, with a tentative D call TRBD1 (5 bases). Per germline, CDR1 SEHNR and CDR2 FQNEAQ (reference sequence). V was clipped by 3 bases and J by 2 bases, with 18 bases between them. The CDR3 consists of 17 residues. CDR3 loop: CASSFLPRTTDTDTQYF. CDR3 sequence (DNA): TGTGCCAGCAGCTTCTTACCTCGGACAACAGACACAGATACGCAGTATTTT.